One sample yielded the 5 T cell receptor beta chains listed below, sequenced in a study of radiotherapy plus CTLA-4 blockade in lung cancer. The repertoire was sequenced with immunoSEQ multiplex PCR; TCRdb's copy has only in-frame clones and lacks some. Here the sample spans about 78,000 clones, about 86% being singletons. Sequenced here: peripheral blood, sampled from a patient treated with radiotherapy plus ipilimumab. The origin of the receptors is a human donor with non-small cell lung cancer who had a partial response to radiotherapy plus ipilimumab.

The V call is TRBV28, the J call TRBJ1-2; no reliable D call. Germline CDR1 MDHEN, CDR2 SYDVKM. V lost 5 bases, J lost 2 bases, and 15 bases lay in between. The CDR3 totals 15 residues. Written as DNA, the CDR3 is TGTGCCAGCAGTCCTCTACAGACAAGGAACTATGGCTACACCTTC. It codes for CASSPLQTRNYGYTF.

DNA of the CDR3: TGTGCCAGCAGTGGGACAGGGGGATCTGAAAAACTGTTTTTT. This translates into CASSGTGGSEKLFF. This chain links TRBV6-1 with TRBJ1-4; 10 nucleotides align to TRBD1. The CDR3 spans 14 residues. Unmatched junction bases numbered 3, after V lost 4 bases and J lost 7 bases. Per the germline V gene, CDR1 is MNHNS and CDR2 is SASEGT.

The gene calls are TRBV29-1 and TRBJ2-1; 8 nucleotides match TRBD1. Trimming removed 0 bases from V and 2 bases from J; junction bases left unmatched: 6. Germline values: CDR1 SQVTM, CDR2 ANQGSEA. The CDR3 contains 16 residues. This chain's CDR3 is CSVEDIRTGTYNEQFF. The CDR3 nucleotides read TGCAGCGTTGAAGATATACGGACAGGGACCTACAATGAGCAGTTCTTC.

The chain combines TRBV19 with TRBJ2-1; no definite D call. Germline V gene sequence: CDR1 LNHDA, CDR2 SQIVND (reference sequence). There are 13 residues in the CDR3. Deletions cut 11 bases from V and 9 bases from J, with 20 bases between. The CDR3 DNA reads TGTGCCTCTAATCGGGTTAGCTCGGGTGAGCAGTTCTTC. Its translation: CASNRVSSGEQFF.

The J gene is TRBJ1-6, the V gene TRBV6-6; 8 bases match TRBD1. This CDR3 has 14 residues. CDR1 MNHNY and CDR2 SVGAGI come from the germline V gene (reference sequence). The V and J ends lost 6 bases and 10 bases, in that order; junction bases with no gene match: 8. The CDR3 sequence: CASSRTGLESPLHF. CDR3 DNA: TGTGCCAGCAGCAGGACAGGGCTGGAGTCACCCCTCCACTTT.